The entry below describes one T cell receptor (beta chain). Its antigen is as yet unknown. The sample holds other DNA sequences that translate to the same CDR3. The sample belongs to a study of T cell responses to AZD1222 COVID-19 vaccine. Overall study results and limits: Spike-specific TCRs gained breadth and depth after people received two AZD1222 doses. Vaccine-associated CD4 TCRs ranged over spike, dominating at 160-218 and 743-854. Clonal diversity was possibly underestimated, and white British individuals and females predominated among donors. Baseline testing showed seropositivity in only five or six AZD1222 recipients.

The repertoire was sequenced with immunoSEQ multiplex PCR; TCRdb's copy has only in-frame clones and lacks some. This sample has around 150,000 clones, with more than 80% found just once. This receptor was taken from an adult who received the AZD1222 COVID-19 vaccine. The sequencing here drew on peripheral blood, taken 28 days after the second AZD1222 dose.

In DNA, the CDR3 is TGTGCCAGCAGCTTGGGACAGGGGGGCGGCTACACCTTC. Residues: CASSLGQGGGYTF. This chain connects TRBV7-9 to TRBJ1-2; 11 bases fit TRBD1. Trimming removed 3 bases from V and 8 bases from J; junction bases left unmatched: 2. Germline assignment: CDR1 SEHNR and CDR2 FQNEAQ (reference sequence). CDR3 length: 13 residues. Looking up the rest from reference TRBV7-9 and TRBJ1-2 gives the full variable domain: DTGVSQNPRHKITKRGQNVTFRCDPISEHNRLYWYRQTLGQGPEFLTYFQNEAQLEKSRLLSDRFSAERPKGSFSTLEIQRTEQGDSAMYLCASSLGQGGGYTFGSGTRLTVV.